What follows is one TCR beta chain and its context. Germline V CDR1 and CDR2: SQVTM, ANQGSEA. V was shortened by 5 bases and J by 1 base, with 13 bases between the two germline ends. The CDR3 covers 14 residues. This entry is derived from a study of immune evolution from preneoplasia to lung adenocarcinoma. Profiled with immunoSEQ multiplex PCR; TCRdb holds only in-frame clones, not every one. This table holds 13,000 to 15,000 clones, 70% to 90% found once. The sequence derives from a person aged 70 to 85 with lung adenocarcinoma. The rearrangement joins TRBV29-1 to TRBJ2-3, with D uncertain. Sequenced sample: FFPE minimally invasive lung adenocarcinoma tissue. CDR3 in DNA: TGCAGCGTTATTACCCCTGGGCGCACAGATACGCAGTATTTT. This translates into CSVITPGRTDTQYF.